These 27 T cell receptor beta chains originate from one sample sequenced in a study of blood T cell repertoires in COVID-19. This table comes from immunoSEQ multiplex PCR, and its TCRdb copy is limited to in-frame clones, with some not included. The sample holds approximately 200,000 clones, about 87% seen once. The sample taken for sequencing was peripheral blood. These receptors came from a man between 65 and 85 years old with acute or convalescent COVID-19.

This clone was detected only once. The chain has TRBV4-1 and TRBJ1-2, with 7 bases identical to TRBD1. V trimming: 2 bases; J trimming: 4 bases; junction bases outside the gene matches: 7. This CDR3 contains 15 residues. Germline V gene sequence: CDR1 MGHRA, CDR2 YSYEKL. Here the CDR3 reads CASSQPDRELYGYTF. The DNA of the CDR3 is TGCGCCAGCAGCCAACCCGACAGGGAGCTCTATGGCTACACCTTC.

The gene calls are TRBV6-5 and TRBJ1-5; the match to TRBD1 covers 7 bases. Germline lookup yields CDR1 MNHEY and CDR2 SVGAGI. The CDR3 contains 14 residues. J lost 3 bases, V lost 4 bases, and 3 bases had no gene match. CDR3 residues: CASSWGQFNQPQHF. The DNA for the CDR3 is TGTGCCAGCAGTTGGGGACAGTTCAATCAGCCCCAGCATTTT.

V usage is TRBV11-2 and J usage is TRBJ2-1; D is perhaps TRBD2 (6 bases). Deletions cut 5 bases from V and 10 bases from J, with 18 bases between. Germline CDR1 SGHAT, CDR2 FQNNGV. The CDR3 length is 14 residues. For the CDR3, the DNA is TGTGCCAGCAGCCGAGGGCGGAGGGATGGAGAGCAGTTCTTC. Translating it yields CASSRGRRDGEQFF.

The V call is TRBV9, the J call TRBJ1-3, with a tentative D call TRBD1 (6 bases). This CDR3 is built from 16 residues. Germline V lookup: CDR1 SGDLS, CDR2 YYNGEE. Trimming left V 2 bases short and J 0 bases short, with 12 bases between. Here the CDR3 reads CASSVLGASSGNTIYF. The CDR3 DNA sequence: TGTGCCAGCAGCGTCTTGGGGGCCTCCTCTGGAAACACCATATATTTT. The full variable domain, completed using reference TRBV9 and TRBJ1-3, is DSGVTQTPKHLITATGQRVTLRCSPRSGDLSVYWYQQSLDQGLQFLIQYYNGEERAKGNILERFSAQQFPDLHSELNLSSLELGDSALYFCASSVLGASSGNTIYFGEGSWLTVV.

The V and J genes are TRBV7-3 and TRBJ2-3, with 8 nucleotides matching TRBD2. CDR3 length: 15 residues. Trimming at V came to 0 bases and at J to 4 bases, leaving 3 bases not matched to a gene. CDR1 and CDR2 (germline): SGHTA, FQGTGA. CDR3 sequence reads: CASSLTYSGADTQYF. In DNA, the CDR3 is TGTGCCAGCAGCTTAACCTATAGCGGGGCAGATACGCAGTATTTT.

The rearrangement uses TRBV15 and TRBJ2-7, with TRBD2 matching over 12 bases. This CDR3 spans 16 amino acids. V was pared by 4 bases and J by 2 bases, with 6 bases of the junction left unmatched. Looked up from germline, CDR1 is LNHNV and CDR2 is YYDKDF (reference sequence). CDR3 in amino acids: CATSNLGLAGPYEQYF. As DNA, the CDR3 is TGTGCCACCAGCAATTTAGGACTAGCGGGACCCTACGAGCAGTACTTC.

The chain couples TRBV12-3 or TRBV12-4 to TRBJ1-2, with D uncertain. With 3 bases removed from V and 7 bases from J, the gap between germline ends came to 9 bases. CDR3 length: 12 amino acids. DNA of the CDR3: TGTGCCAGCAGTTTCGGGTCCGTTGGCTACACCTTC. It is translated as CASSFGSVGYTF.

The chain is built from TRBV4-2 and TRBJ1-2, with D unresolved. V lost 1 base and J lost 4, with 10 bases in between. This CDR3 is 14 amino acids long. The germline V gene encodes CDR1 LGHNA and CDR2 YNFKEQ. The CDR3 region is CASSQGTGGYGYTF. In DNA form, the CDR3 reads TGTGCCAGCAGCCAAGGTACGGGTGGCTATGGCTACACCTTC.

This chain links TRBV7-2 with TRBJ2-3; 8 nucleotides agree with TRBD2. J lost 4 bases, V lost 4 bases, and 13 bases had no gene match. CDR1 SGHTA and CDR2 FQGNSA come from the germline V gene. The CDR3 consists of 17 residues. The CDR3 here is CASSSSGTRRFSDTQYF. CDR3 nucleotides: TGTGCCAGCAGCTCTTCCGGGACTAGACGTTTCTCAGATACGCAGTATTTT.

The CDR3 DNA is TGCGCCAGTACCCGGGACAAAGAAACACGAAGCTCCTACGAGCAGTACTTC. Translation gives CASTRDKETRSSYEQYF. V gene TRBV10-2 combines with J gene TRBJ2-7; the D gene is possibly TRBD1 (6 bases). Germline V CDR1 and CDR2: WSHSY, SAAADI. The CDR3 loop spans 17 amino acids. Trimming removed 9 bases at V and 0 bases at J, with 24 bases between.

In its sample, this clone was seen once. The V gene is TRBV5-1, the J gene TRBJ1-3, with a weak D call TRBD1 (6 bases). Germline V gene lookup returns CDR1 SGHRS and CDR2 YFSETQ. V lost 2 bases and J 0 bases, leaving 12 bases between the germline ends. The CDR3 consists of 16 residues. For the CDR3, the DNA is TGCGCCAGCAGCTTTGACCAGGGGCGCTCTGGAAACACCATATATTTT. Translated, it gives CASSFDQGRSGNTIYF. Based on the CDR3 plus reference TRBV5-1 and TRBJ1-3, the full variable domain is KAGVTQTPRYLIKTRGQQVTLSCSPISGHRSVSWYQQTPGQGLQFLFEYFSETQRNKGNFPGRFSGRQFSNSRSEMNVSTLELGDSALYLCASSFDQGRSGNTIYFGEGSWLTVV.

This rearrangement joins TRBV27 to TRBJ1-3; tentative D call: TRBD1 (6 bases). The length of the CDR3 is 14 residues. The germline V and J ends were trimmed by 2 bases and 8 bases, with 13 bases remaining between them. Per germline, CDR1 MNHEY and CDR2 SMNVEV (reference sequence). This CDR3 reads CASSLNPRGDTIYF. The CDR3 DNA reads TGTGCCAGCAGTTTAAACCCCAGGGGTGACACCATATATTTT.

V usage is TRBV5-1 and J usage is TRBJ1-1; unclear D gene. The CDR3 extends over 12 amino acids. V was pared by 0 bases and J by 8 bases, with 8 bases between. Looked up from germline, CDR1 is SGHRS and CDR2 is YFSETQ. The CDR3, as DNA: TGCGCCAGCAGCTTGGGACATTCGGAAGCTTTCTTT. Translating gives CASSLGHSEAFF.

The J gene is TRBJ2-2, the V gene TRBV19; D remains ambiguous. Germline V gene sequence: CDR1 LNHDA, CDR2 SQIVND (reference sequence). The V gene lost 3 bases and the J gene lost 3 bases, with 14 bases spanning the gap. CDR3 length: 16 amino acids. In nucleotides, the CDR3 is TGTGCCAGTAGTATCCTCGTCCGCTCGGACACCGGGGAGCTGTTTTTT. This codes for CASSILVRSDTGELFF.

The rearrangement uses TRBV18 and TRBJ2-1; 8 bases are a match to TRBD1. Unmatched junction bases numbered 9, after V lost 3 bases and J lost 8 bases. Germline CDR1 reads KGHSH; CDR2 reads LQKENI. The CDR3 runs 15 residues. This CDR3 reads CASSPTAQGGDEQFF. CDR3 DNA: TGTGCCAGCTCACCTACGGCACAGGGGGGCGATGAGCAGTTCTTC.

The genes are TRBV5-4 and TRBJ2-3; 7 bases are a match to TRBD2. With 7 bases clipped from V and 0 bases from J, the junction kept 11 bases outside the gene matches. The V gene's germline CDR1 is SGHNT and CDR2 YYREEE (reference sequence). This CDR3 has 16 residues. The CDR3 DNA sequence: TGTGCCAGCCGTCCTGAACTAGCGTTTAGCACAGATACGCAGTATTTT. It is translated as CASRPELAFSTDTQYF.

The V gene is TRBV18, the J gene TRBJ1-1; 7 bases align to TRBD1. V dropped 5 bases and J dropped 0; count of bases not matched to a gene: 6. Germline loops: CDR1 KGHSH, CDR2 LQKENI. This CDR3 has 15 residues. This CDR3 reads CASSFAGTVNTEAFF. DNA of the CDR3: TGTGCCAGCTCATTTGCCGGGACAGTGAACACTGAAGCTTTCTTT.

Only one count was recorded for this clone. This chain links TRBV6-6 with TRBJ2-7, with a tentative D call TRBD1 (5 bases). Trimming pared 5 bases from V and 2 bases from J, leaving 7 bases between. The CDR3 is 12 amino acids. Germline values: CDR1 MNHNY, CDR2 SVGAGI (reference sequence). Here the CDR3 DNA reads TGTGCCAGCAGTGAGACAGCCTACGAGCAGTACTTC. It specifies CASSETAYEQYF.

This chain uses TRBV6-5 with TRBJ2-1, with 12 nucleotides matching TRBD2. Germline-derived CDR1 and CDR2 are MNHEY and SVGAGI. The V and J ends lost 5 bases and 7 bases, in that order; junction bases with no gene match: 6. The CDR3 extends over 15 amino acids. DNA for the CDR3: TGTGCCAGCAGTCTACTAGCGGGAGGTACGAATGAGCAGTTCTTC. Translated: CASSLLAGGTNEQFF.

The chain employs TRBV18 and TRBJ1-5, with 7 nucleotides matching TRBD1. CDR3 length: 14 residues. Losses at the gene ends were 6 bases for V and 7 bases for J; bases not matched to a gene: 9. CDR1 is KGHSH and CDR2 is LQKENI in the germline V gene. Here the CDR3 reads CASSLDRERQPQHF. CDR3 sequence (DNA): TGTGCCAGCTCCCTCGACAGGGAGAGGCAGCCCCAGCATTTT.

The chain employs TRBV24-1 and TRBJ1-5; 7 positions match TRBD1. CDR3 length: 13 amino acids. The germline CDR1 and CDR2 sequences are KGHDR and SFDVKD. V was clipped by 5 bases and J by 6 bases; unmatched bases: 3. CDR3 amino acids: CATSGTGAQPQHF. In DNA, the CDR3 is TGTGCCACCAGTGGAACAGGGGCTCAGCCCCAGCATTTT.

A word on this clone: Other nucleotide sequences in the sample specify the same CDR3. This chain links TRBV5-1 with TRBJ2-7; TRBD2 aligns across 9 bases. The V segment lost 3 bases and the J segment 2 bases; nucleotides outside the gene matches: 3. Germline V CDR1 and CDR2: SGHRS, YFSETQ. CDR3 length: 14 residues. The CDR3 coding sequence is TGCGCCAGCAGCTCGACTAGCGGTCCCTACGAGCAGTACTTC. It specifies CASSSTSGPYEQYF.

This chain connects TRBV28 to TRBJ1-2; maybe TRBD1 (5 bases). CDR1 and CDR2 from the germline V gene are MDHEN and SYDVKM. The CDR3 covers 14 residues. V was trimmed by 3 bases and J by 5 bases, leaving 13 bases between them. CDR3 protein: CASSFPGGVYGYTF. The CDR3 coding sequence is TGTGCCAGCAGTTTTCCCGGGGGGGTTTATGGCTACACCTTC.

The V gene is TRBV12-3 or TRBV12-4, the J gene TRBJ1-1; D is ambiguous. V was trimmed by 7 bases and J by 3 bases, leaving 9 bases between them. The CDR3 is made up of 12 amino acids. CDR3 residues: CASTTGDTEAFF. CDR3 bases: TGTGCCAGCACGACTGGCGACACTGAAGCTTTCTTT.

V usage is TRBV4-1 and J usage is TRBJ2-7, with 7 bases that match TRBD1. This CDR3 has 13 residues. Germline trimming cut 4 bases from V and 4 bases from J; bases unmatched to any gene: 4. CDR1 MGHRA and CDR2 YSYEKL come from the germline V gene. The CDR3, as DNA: TGCGCCAGCAGCCGGGACAGCTTTTACGAGCAGTACTTC. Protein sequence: CASSRDSFYEQYF.

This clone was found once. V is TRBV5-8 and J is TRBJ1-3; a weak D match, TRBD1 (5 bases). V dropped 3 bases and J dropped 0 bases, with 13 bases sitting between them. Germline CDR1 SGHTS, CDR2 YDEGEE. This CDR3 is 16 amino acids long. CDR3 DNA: TGTGCCAGCAGCTGGGGGGGACCAAACTCTGGAAACACCATATATTTT. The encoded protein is CASSWGGPNSGNTIYF.

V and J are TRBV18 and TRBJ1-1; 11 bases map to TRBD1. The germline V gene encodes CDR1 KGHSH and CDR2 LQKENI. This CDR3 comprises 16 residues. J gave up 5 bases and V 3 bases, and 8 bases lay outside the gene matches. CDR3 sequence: CASSPDRGRMGTEAFF. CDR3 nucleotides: TGTGCCAGCTCACCGGACAGGGGGCGGATGGGGACTGAAGCTTTCTTT.